This T cell receptor beta chain came from a study of beta chain features in type 1 diabetes. Study-wide findings and caveats: Junctions at VDJ sites from type 1 diabetes patients had fewer insertions and more deletions. No resolution was reached here on whether HLA type influences TCRB rearrangement.

V dropped 2 bases and J dropped 4 bases, with 13 bases sitting between them. The length of the CDR3 is 15 residues. From germline, CDR1 is SEHNR and CDR2 FQNEAQ (reference sequence). Sequenced material consisted of expressed TCRB transcripts (all of the isolated RNA was reverse transcribed). Only in-frame clones appear in the TCRdb table, and some are missing; sequencing was by immunoSEQ multiplex PCR. The sample carries about 900,000 clones, around a sixth recorded once. One heparinised blood draw averaging around 120 mL was given by each donor. The table lists this clone with a few counts. What it binds is unknown.

The sequence was obtained from a woman in her late teens or twenties in good health. Sequenced input: naive CD4+ T cells from blood. The genes are TRBV7-9 and TRBJ2-3; D is uncertain. The CDR3 coding sequence is TGTGCCAGCAGCTTACGGCTTTTTGGCTCAGATACGCAGTATTTT. Its protein product is CASSLRLFGSDTQYF.